Sequencing of this T cell receptor beta chain was carried out in a study of beta chain features in type 1 diabetes. In regard to this clone: The antigen remains unidentified.

Sorted populations all exceeded 95% purity. Study-wide findings and caveats: Among all four CD4+ subsets, Type 1 diabetes patients had TCRB CDR3s that were moderately but significantly shorter. The VDJ junctions of type 1 diabetes patients carried fewer insertions and more deletions. Since sequencing was performed on cDNA, cells with high TCR expression could be over-represented.

Investigators reverse transcribed all isolated RNA, so they sequenced expressed TCRB transcripts. Roughly 3.6 million reads per sample on average were obtained from naive, central memory and regulatory T cell samples. Only in-frame clones appear in the TCRdb table, and some are missing; sequencing was by immunoSEQ multiplex PCR. Of 600,000 or so clones listed, 9.5% to 15% are singletons. Unmatched junction bases numbered 7, after V lost 4 bases and J lost 2 bases. CDR3 length equals 15 residues. Germline V gives CDR1 SQVTM, CDR2 ANQGSEA. This TCR came from a man younger than 45 with type 1 diabetes. Sequencing input: naive CD4+ T cells from blood. V is TRBV29-1 and J is TRBJ2-2; 7 nucleotides agree with TRBD1. The CDR3 protein is CSVATTGPNTGELFF. The CDR3 DNA sequence: TGCAGCGTTGCGACGACAGGGCCTAACACCGGGGAGCTGTTTTTT.